Below, one T cell receptor beta chain is given with its context. The antigen is unknown. This PCR relied on a set of 60 Vbeta primers and 13 Jbeta primers. Assay used: immunoSEQ multiplex PCR; TCRdb lists only in-frame clones, some missing. Among 90,000 to 120,000 clones listed, around 84% were seen once. This entry belongs to a study of cytomegalovirus exposure and HLA in healthy donors. Overall study context: Prior work identified 120 million or so unique TCR beta sequences in roughly 180 million T cells. Study-level points and caveats: In a later analysis, across HLA loci, associated TCR counts were highest for DRB1, lowest for HLA-C. Cytomegalovirus status was reportedly diagnosed by the classifier with high specificity and sensitivity. Analyses of presence/absence relied on an assumption of roughly uniform sequencing depth across donors.

The CDR3 totals 14 residues. CDR1 is SGHKS, CDR2 YYEKEE, per germline (reference sequence). The V gene end was trimmed by 4 bases and the J gene end by 1 base; junction bases not matched to a gene: 3. The source of this sequence is a woman between 18 and 29 years old in good health and CMV-seronegative. Source material: PBMCs. This sequence joins TRBV5-5 and TRBJ1-1; 8 bases are shared with TRBD1. The chain's CDR3 is CASSKDRANTEAFF. In DNA form, the CDR3 reads TGTGCCAGCAGCAAGGACAGGGCGAACACTGAAGCTTTCTTT.